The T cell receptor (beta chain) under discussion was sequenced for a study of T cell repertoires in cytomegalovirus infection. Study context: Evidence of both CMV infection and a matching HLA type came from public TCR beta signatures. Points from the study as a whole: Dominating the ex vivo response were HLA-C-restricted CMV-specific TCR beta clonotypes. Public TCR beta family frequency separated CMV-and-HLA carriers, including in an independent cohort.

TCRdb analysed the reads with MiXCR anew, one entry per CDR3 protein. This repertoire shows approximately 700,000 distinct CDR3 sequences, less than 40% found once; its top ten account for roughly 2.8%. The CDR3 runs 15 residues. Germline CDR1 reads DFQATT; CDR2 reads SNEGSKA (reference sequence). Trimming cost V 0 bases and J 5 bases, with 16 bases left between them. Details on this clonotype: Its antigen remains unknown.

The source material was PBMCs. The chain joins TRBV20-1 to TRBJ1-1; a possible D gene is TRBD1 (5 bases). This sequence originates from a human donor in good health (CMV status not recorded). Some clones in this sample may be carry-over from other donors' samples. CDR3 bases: TGCAGTGCTAGAGATCAGCCAGGGAGGGAGACTGAAGCTTTCTTT. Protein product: CSARDQPGRETEAFF.